One sample yielded the 18 T cell receptor beta chains listed below, sequenced in a study of tumor and adjacent non-tumor tissue in lung cancer. A modified ARM-PCR protocol with three rounds of nested PCR amplified TCRbeta. MiXCR, applied by TCRdb to the multiplex PCR reads, yields one record per CDR3 protein. This sample has tens of thousands of distinct CDR3 sequences, with less than 70% found just once. The template was RNA from unsorted bulk tissue. More than 3 cm separated this lung sample from the edge of the tumor. The sample comprised distant non-tumor lung tissue. These receptors came from a woman in her thirties or forties with non-small cell lung cancer.

In the case of this clonotype: A junction end diverges from the germline sequence, so it may reflect a read error. This rearrangement joins TRBV4-1 to TRBJ2-1; the match to TRBD2 covers 7 bases. The CDR3 is 19 residues long. Germline CDR1 and CDR2: MGHRA and YSYEKL. CDR3 DNA: TGTGCCAGCAGCCAAGAAAGGGAGAGGACTAGTGGAAAAGGGAATGAGCAGTTCTTC. It encodes CASSQERERTSGKGNEQFF.

As to this clonotype: With a much larger clone just one base away, this may be a read error. As DNA, the CDR3 is TGTGCCAGCAACTTGGCCAGGAATTCACCCCTCCACTTT. Amino acid sequence: CASNLARNSPLHF. The V gene is TRBV5-4, the J gene TRBJ1-6; no clear D gene. Germline V lookup: CDR1 SGHNT, CDR2 YYREEE (reference sequence). This CDR3 contains 13 residues. Looking up the rest from reference TRBV5-4 and TRBJ1-6 gives the full variable domain: ETGVTQSPTHLIKTRGQQVTLRCSSQSGHNTVSWYQQALGQGPQFIFQYYREEENGRGNFPPRFSGLQFPNYSSELNVNALELDDSALYLCASNLARNSPLHFGNGTRLTVT.

V and J are TRBV10-1 and TRBJ2-5, with D possibly TRBD2 on 5 matching bases. The CDR3 covers 13 residues. Deletions cut 8 bases from V and 7 bases from J, with 17 bases between. Germline-derived CDR1 and CDR2 are WNHNN and SYGVQD (reference sequence). The CDR3 region has the DNA TGCGCCAGCTCAGAGTCGGGAAAAGGGACCCAGTACTTC. Translation gives CASSESGKGTQYF.

This clonotype was seen more than once but under ten times. A much larger clone lies a single base off, so this may be a read error. V is TRBV5-4 and J is TRBJ2-7, with a possible D match to TRBD2 (5 bases). The CDR3 covers 15 residues. Germline CDR1 reads SGHNT; CDR2 reads YYREEE (reference sequence). CDR3 loop: CASSLGGSRDGEEYF. CDR3 DNA sequence: TGTGCCAGCAGCTTGGGAGGGAGTCGAGATGGCGAGGAGTACTTC.

As concerns this clonotype: The junction shows a germline mismatch at one end, possibly a read error. The V call is TRBV11-2, the J call TRBJ2-2; possibly TRBD2 for D (5 bases). Germline V gene sequence: CDR1 SGHAT, CDR2 FQNNGV. The CDR3 extends over 14 amino acids. Here the CDR3 DNA reads TGTGCCAGCAACTTAGCCCCTCACACCGGGGAGCCGTTTTTT. It encodes CASNLAPHTGEPFF. Full variable domain (rest looked up from reference TRBV11-2 and TRBJ2-2): EAGVAQSPRYKIIEKRQSVAFWCNPISGHATLYWYQQILGQGPKLLIQFQNNGVVDDSQLPKDRFSAERLKGVDSTLKIQPAKLEDSAVYLCASNLAPHTGEPFFGEGSRLTVL.

This clonotype has ten or more counts. The chain carries TRBV11-2 and TRBJ2-1; either TRBD1 or TRBD2 may fit D (6 bases each). V dropped 5 bases and J dropped 0 bases, with 14 bases sitting between them. The germline gives CDR1 SGHAT, CDR2 FQNNGV. CDR3 length equals 16 residues. The CDR3 DNA reads as TGTGCCAGCAGCAAAGGGGGGCATAGCTCCTACAATGAGCAGTTCTTC. This gives the protein CASSKGGHSSYNEQFF.

About this clonotype itself: This may arise from a read error, as a much more abundant clone is one base away. This chain uses TRBV7-8 with TRBJ1-2; TRBD1 matches 8 bases. CDR1 and CDR2 from the germline V gene are SGHVS and FQNEAQ. CDR3 size: 13 residues. The CDR3: CASSRDRSYGYIF. CDR3 in DNA: TGTGCCAGCAGCCGGGACAGGAGCTATGGCTACATCTTC. Full variable domain (missing parts from reference TRBV7-8 and TRBJ1-2): GAGVSQSPRYKVAKRGQDVALRCDPISGHVSLFWYQQALGQGPEFLTYFQNEAQLDKSGLPSDRFFAERPEGSVSTLKIQRTQQEDSAVYLCASSRDRSYGYIFGSGTRLTVV.

This clonotype appeared once. A junction end diverges from the germline sequence, so it may reflect a read error. This chain connects TRBV11-1 to TRBJ2-2; D may match TRBD1 or TRBD2 (5 bases each). CDR1 is SGHAT, CDR2 FQDESV, per germline (reference sequence). The CDR3 runs 14 residues. The CDR3 nucleotides read TGTGCCAGCAACCGGGACGAGTACACCTGGGAGCTGTTTTTT. Translated, it gives CASNRDEYTWELFF.

The gene calls are TRBV10-3 and TRBJ2-7, with 14 bases lining up with TRBD2. The CDR3 extends over 17 amino acids. Germline CDR1 and CDR2: ENHRY and SYGVKD. Trimming removed 4 bases from V and 0 bases from J; junction bases left unmatched: 5. The CDR3 DNA follows: TGTGCCATCAGTGCTGGACTAGCGGGGGGCAGCTCCTACGAGCAGTACTTC. Amino acid sequence: CAISAGLAGGSSYEQYF.

This clonotype was seen at least ten times. The V call is TRBV20-1, the J call TRBJ2-3; 7 nucleotides line up with TRBD1. CDR3 length equals 15 residues. Unmatched junction bases numbered 9, after V lost 4 bases and J lost 2 bases. Germline V gives CDR1 DFQATT, CDR2 SNEGSKA (reference sequence). The DNA of the CDR3 is TGCAGTGCTAAGGCAGGGGGTCCCCTCACAGATACGCAGTATTTT. Residues: CSAKAGGPLTDTQYF.

The V gene is TRBV2, the J gene TRBJ2-2; TRBD1 agrees at 7 bases. The V segment lost 6 bases and the J segment 3 bases; nucleotides outside the gene matches: 4. The CDR3 contains 14 residues. Germline values: CDR1 SNHLY, CDR2 FYNNEI. CDR3 bases: TGTGCCAGCAGGAGGGACAGATACACCGGGGAGCTGTTTTTT. It is translated as CASRRDRYTGELFF.

This clonotype was seen just once. One end of the junction does not line up with germline, which may come from a read error. The genes are TRBV11-3 and TRBJ2-1; the D gene is possibly TRBD1 (6 bases). The CDR3 is 16 residues long. Looked up from germline, CDR1 is SGHNT and CDR2 is YENEEA. CDR3 in amino acids: CASSDRGQAANNEQIF. In DNA form, the CDR3 reads TGTGCCAGCAGCGATCGGGGACAAGCGGCCAACAATGAGCAGATCTTC. The whole variable domain, filled in from reference TRBV11-3 and TRBJ2-1, reads EAGVVQSPRYKIIEKKQPVAFWCNPISGHNTLYWYLQNLGQGPELLIRYENEEAVDDSQLPKDRFSAERLKGVDSTLKIQPAELGDSAVYLCASSDRGQAANNEQIFGPGTRLTVL.

This clonotype has a handful of counts. Given a much more abundant clone one base away, this may be a read error. The chain couples TRBV29-1 to TRBJ2-7, with 8 bases lining up with TRBD2. The CDR3 runs to 12 residues. V trimming: 5 bases; J trimming: 3 bases; junction bases outside the gene matches: 3. Germline CDR1 is SQVTM and CDR2 is ANQGSEA. This chain's CDR3 is CSVSAGDYEQYF. The CDR3 nucleotides are TGCAGCGTTTCAGCGGGAGACTACGAGCAGTACTTC.

This clonotype was seen at least ten times. The chain is built from TRBV12-3 or TRBV12-4 and TRBJ1-1; D gene unclear. V lost 6 bases, J lost 0 bases, and 11 bases lay in between. This CDR3 has 14 residues. The CDR3 reads CASRNRLLNTEAFF. In DNA form, the CDR3 reads TGTGCCAGCAGGAACAGATTACTGAACACTGAAGCTTTCTTT.

This clonotype was detected many times. This rearrangement joins TRBV20-1 to TRBJ2-5; 9 nucleotides align to TRBD2. Germline V gene data show CDR1 as DFQATT and CDR2 as SNEGSKA (reference sequence). CDR3 length: 16 amino acids. The J segment lost 9 bases and the V segment lost 3 bases, leaving 17 bases of the junction unmatched. CDR3 in DNA: TGCAGTGCTAGCCCCCTGGGACTAGCACAGGCTGGCCCCCAGTACTTC. Amino acids: CSASPLGLAQAGPQYF.

A remark on this clonotype: One junction end disagrees with the germline gene, perhaps due to a read error. The chain links TRBV6-5 to TRBJ1-1; D unresolved. The CDR3 has 13 residues. Germline V CDR1 and CDR2: MNHEY, SVGAGI. The CDR3 bases are TGTGCCAGCGGCAATGGGCCAGGTCAAGAAGCTATCTTT. It translates to CASGNGPGQEAIF.

Concerning this clonotype: At one of its ends the junction is not consistent with the germline gene, which may arise from a read error. The chain employs TRBV12-3 or TRBV12-4 and TRBJ1-1; D is undetermined. This CDR3 region has 14 residues. For the CDR3, the DNA is TGTGCCAGCAGTTTTCGACTTGATGGCACCGAAGCTTTATTT. It is translated as CASSFRLDGTEALF.

On this clonotype: Since the CDR3 does not end with the conserved phenylalanine or tryptophan, this likely comes from a read error. V is TRBV28 and J is TRBJ2-7, with D possibly called TRBD1 or TRBD2 (5 bases each). Per the germline V gene, CDR1 is MDHEN and CDR2 is SYDVKM. CDR3 length: 14 amino acids. The CDR3 is CAGSWGIVVSEQYY. The CDR3 DNA follows: TGTGCCGGCAGTTGGGGGATTGTAGTCTCCGAGCAGTACTAC.